This T cell receptor (beta chain) comes out of a study of cytomegalovirus exposure and HLA in healthy donors. Study-level findings and limits: There were several of the most significant clusters that appeared linked to common viral pathogens in a later analysis. HLA alleles showed associations with 16,951 TCR beta sequences in a later analysis, at a 0.05 false discovery rate.

The PCR employed 60 Vbeta primers together with 13 Jbeta primers. Libraries were prepared by immunoSEQ multiplex PCR; TCRdb keeps only in-frame clonotypes and omits some of them. Of about 130,000 clones listed, roughly 75% are singletons. V was trimmed by 8 bases and J by 1 base, leaving 11 bases between them. The CDR3 extends over 13 amino acids. Germline-derived CDR1 and CDR2 are SGHTA and FQGNSA. On this clone itself: The antigen remains unidentified.

The chain employs TRBV7-2 and TRBJ1-1; no firm D call. Sequencing used PBMCs. The source is a man aged 25-45 years in good health and CMV-seropositive. The CDR3, as DNA: TGTGCCAGCTCACCGGGAGGGAACACTGAAGCTTTCTTT. It specifies CASSPGGNTEAFF.